The clone carrying this T cell receptor (beta chain) was observed a handful of times. Its antigen is undetermined. The time point: persistent/refractory GD, antithyroid drugs over 5 years with positive TRAb. PBMC RNA was the source of the TCR library. It was an endocrinology department in Xi'an, China, that provided the patients. The data originate from a study of regulatory T cells in long-lasting Graves disease. Regarding the study as a whole: Among the persistent patients, 2,500 to 3,500 public clonotypes were shared, more than the roughly 970 shared among new patients.

To make TCR beta libraries, researchers used iRepertoire HTBI primers and Arm-PCR of CDR3 regions. TCRdb redid the calling of the multiplex PCR reads with MiXCR, one entry per CDR3 protein. The sample consists of about 460,000 distinct CDR3 sequences, 20% to 25% of them appearing once. The TCR was taken from a female donor with Graves disease. The sequencing used peripheral blood mononuclear cells (PBMCs), collected when the disease was refractory, from a patient treated with antithyroid drugs.

The CDR3 region is CASSLGGSRDYEQYF. CDR3 coding DNA: TGTGCCAGCAGCTTAGGAGGGAGCAGGGACTACGAGCAGTACTTC. J is TRBJ2-7 and V is TRBV7-9; D is possibly TRBD1 or TRBD2 (5 bases each). The ends were cut back, 1 base at V and 3 bases at J, with 13 bases in the middle. The CDR3 runs 15 residues. Germline values: CDR1 SEHNR, CDR2 FQNEAQ (reference sequence). The full variable domain, completed using reference TRBV7-9 and TRBJ2-7, is DTGVSQNPRHKITKRGQNVTFRCDPISEHNRLYWYRQTLGQGPEFLTYFQNEAQLEKSRLLSDRFSAERPKGSFSTLEIQRTEQGDSAMYLCASSLGGSRDYEQYFGPGTRLTVT.